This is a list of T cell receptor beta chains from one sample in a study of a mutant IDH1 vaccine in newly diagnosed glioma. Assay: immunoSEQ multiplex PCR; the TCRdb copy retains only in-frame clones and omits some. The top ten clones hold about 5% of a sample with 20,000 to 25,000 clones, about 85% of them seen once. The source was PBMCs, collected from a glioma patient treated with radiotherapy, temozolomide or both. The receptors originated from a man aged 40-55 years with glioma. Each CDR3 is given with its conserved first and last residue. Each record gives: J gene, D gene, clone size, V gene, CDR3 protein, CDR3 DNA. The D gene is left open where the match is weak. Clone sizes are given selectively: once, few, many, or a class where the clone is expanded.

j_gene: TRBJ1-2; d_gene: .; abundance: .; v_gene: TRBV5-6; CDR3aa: CASSLVSVDYGYTF; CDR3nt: TGTGCCAGCAGCTTGGTGTCAGTTGACTATGGCTACACCTTC
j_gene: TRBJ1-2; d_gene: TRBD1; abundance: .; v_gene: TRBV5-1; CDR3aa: CASSLVGTGGIYGYTF; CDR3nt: TGCGCCAGCAGCTTGGTCGGGACAGGGGGCATCTATGGCTACACCTTC
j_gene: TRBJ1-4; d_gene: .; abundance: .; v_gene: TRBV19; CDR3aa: CASSMRGIATNEKLFF; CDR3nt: TGTGCCAGTAGTATGAGGGGGATAGCGACTAATGAAAAACTGTTTTTT
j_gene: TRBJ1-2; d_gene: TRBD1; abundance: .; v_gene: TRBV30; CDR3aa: CAWPGQGLVGYTF; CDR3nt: TGTGCCTGGCCGGGACAGGGCTTGGTTGGCTACACCTTC
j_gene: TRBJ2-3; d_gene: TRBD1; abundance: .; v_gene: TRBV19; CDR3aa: CASSRGTATSTDTQYF; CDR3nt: TGTGCCAGTAGTAGGGGGACAGCTACTAGCACAGATACGCAGTATTTT
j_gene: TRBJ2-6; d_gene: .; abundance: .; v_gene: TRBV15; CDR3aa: CATSPGSGANVLTF; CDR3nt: TGTGCCACCAGCCCAGGGTCTGGGGCCAACGTCCTGACTTTC
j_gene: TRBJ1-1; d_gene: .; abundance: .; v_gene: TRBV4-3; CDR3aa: CASSQDLRRGSSHREAFF; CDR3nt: TGCGCCAGCAGCCAAGATCTAAGGCGGGGTTCGAGCCACAGGGAAGCTTTCTTT
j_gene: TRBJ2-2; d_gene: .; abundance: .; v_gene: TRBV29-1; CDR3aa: CSVCSGNTGELFF; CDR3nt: TGCAGCGTTTGCTCTGGTAACACCGGGGAGCTGTTTTTT
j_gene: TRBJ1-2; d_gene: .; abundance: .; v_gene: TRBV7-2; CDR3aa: CASSLPGTAPRGGYTF; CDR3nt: TGTGCCAGCAGCTTACCAGGGACGGCGCCACGGGGTGGCTACACCTTC
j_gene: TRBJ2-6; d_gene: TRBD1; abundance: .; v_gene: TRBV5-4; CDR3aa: CASSRPTDRGASGANVLTF; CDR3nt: TGTGCCAGCAGCCGTCCCACGGACAGGGGAGCATCCGGGGCCAACGTCCTGACTTTC
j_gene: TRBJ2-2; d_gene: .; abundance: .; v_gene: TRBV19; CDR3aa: CASRGFTGELFF; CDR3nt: TGTGCCAGTAGGGGGTTCACCGGGGAGCTGTTTTTT
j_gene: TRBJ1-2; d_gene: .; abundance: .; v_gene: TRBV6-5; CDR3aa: CASSYLSGYGYTF; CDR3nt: TGTGCCAGCAGTTACCTGTCCGGCTATGGCTACACCTTC
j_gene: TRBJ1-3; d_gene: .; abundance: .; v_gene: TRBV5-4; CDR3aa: CASSLGVRSNTIYF; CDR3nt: TGTGCCAGCAGCTTGGGGGTCCGGTCGAACACCATATATTTT
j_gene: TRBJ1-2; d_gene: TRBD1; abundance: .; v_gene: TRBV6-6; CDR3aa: CASRPTGVHPYGYTF; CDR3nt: TGTGCCAGCAGACCTACAGGGGTCCACCCCTATGGCTACACCTTC
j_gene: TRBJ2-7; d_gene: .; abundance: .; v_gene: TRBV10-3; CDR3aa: CAISESKVGPYEQYF; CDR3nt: TGTGCCATCAGTGAGTCGAAGGTAGGGCCCTACGAGCAGTACTTC
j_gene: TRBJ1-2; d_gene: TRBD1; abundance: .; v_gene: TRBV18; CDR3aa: CASSPEMAGGLAF; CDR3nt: TGTGCCAGCTCACCCGAGATGGCAGGGGGCCTCGCCTTC
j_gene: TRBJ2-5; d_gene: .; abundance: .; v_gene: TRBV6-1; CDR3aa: CASSETGPTTGTQYF; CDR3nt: TGTGCCAGCAGTGAAACGGGACCAACCACAGGGACCCAGTACTTC
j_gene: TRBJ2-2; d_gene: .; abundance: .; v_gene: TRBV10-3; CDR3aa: CAIRSGDKNTGELFF; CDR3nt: TGTGCCATCAGATCAGGCGACAAGAACACCGGGGAGCTGTTTTTT
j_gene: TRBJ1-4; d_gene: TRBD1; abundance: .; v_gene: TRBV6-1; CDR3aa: CASSVGQGWANEKLFF; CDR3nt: TGTGCCAGCAGTGTCGGACAGGGGTGGGCTAATGAAAAACTGTTTTTT
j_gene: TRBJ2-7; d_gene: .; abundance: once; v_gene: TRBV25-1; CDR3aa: CASSEFTYEQYF; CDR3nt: TGTGCCAGCAGTGAATTCACCTACGAGCAGTACTTC
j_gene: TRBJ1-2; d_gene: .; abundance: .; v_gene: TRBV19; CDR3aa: CASTPGWSYGYTF; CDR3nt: TGTGCCAGTACCCCGGGATGGAGCTATGGCTACACCTTC
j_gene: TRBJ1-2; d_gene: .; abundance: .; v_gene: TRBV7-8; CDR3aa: CASSLVGGTIVGYTF; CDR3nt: TGTGCCAGCAGCTTAGTTGGGGGCACGATCGTCGGCTACACCTTC
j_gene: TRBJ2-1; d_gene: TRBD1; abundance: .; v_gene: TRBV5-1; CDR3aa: CASSAAPGQGMNEQFF; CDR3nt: TGCGCCAGCAGCGCCGCGCCGGGACAGGGAATGAATGAGCAGTTCTTC
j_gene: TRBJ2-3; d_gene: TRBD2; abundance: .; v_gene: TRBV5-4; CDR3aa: CASSDWVGGGREDTQYF; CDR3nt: TGTGCCAGCAGCGATTGGGTGGGCGGGGGGCGAGAAGATACGCAGTATTTT
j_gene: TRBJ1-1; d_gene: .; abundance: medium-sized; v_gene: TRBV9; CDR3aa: CASSVGMGGRGTEAFF; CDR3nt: TGTGCCAGCAGCGTGGGAATGGGGGGGCGCGGCACTGAAGCTTTCTTT
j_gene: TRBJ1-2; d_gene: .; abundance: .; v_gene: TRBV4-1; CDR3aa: CASSLGAGYGYTF; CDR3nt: TGCGCCAGCAGCCTGGGGGCGGGCTATGGCTACACCTTC
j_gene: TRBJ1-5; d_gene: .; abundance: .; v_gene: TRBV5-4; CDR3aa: CASSLGPDQPQHF; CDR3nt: TGTGCCAGCAGCTTGGGCCCCGATCAGCCCCAGCATTTT
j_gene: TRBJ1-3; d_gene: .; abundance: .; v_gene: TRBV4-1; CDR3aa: CASSPGGGGNTIYF; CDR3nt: TGCGCCAGCAGCCCGGGGGGAGGTGGAAACACCATATATTTT
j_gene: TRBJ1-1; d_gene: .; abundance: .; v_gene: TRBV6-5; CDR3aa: CASSFNPGNMNTEAFF; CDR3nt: TGTGCCAGCAGTTTTAACCCCGGGAACATGAACACTGAAGCTTTCTTT
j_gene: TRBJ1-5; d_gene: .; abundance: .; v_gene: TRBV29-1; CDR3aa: CSYSGGVNQPQHF; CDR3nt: TGCAGCTATTCTGGGGGGGTTAATCAGCCCCAGCATTTT
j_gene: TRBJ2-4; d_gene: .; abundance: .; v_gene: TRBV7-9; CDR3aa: CASSLTVYLAKNIQYF; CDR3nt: TGTGCCAGCAGCTTAACGGTTTACCTAGCCAAAAACATTCAGTACTTC
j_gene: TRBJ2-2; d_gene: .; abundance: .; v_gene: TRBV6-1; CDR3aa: CASSDRGAGELFF; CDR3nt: TGTGCCAGCAGTGACAGGGGGGCCGGGGAGCTGTTTTTT
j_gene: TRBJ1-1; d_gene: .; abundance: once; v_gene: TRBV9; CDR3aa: CASSAEDTEAFF; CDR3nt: TGTGCCAGCAGCGCGGAGGATACTGAAGCTTTCTTT
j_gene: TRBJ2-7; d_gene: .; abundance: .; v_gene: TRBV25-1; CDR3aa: CASSGRTAAYEQYF; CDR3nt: TGTGCCAGCAGTGGGAGGACAGCGGCCTACGAGCAGTACTTC